One sample yielded the 12 T cell receptor beta chains listed below, sequenced in a study of human T cells and chemical hapten exposure. Indicated time point: pre-sensitization, week 0. Documented treatment: therapeutic diphenylcyclopropenone sensitization with weekly scalp DPC. Via MiXCR, TCRdb re-called the RACE reads, giving one row per CDR3 protein. Altogether approximately 320,000 distinct CDR3 sequences are present, around 5.5% being singletons, with the ten largest covering approximately 8.2%. Here the sequenced sample was whole blood, taken in connection with sensitization to the hapten diphenylcyclopropenone (DPC). Receptor source: a young woman with alopecia areata. Some clones in this sample may be carry-over from other donors' samples.

A few counts support this clonotype. The rearrangement joins TRBV7-9 to TRBJ1-2; 7 positions match TRBD1. CDR1 is SEHNR and CDR2 is FQNEAQ in the germline V gene (reference sequence). With 4 bases clipped from V and 2 bases from J, the junction kept 13 bases outside the gene matches. There are 17 residues in the CDR3. CDR3 loop: CASSSSEEGAINYGYTF. The CDR3 bases are TGTGCCAGCAGCTCTTCAGAAGAGGGGGCGATAAACTATGGCTACACCTTC.

This clonotype was seen only a few times. V and J are TRBV20-1 and TRBJ2-7; weak D call: TRBD1 (6 bases). The CDR3 has 13 amino acids. Trimming removed 6 bases from V and 6 bases from J, with 18 bases in between. Germline V CDR1 and CDR2: DFQATT, SNEGSKA (reference sequence). The CDR3 DNA is TGCAGTGCCGAAGACGGGACAACTCCCGAGCAGTACTTC. Its translation: CSAEDGTTPEQYF.

This chain joins TRBV27 and TRBJ1-1; D is uncertain. The CDR3 runs 14 residues. V was shortened by 3 bases and J by 8 bases, with 16 bases between the two germline ends. The germline gives CDR1 MNHEY, CDR2 SMNVEV (reference sequence). CDR3 sequence: CASSLRRSGQEAFF. The CDR3 DNA sequence: TGTGCCAGCAGTTTGAGGCGGTCCGGGCAGGAAGCTTTCTTT.

At least ten counts were recorded for this clonotype. The chain combines TRBV7-9 with TRBJ1-4; no definite D call. The germline V gene encodes CDR1 SEHNR and CDR2 FQNEAQ (reference sequence). CDR3 length equals 15 residues. V lost 3 bases, J lost 0 bases, and 8 bases lay in between. In DNA form, the CDR3 reads TGTGCCAGCAGCTTCTCAGCCGCAACTAATGAAAAACTGTTTTTT. Its protein is CASSFSAATNEKLFF.

This clonotype has ten or more counts. This chain joins TRBV20-1 and TRBJ1-6, with 7 bases fitting TRBD1. Germline lookup yields CDR1 DFQATT and CDR2 SNEGSKA (reference sequence). V dropped 3 bases and J dropped 7; count of bases not matched to a gene: 9. This CDR3 has 15 residues. In DNA form, the CDR3 reads TGCAGTGCTAGTCAGGCAGGGGGTGTAAATTCACCCCTCCACTTT. Translating it yields CSASQAGGVNSPLHF.

The chain employs TRBV19 and TRBJ1-5; perhaps TRBD1 as D (6 bases). The V and J ends lost 5 bases and 4 bases respectively, with 21 bases between them. Germline CDR1 LNHDA, CDR2 SQIVND (reference sequence). The CDR3 runs to 17 residues. CDR3 DNA sequence: TGTGCCAGTAGTTCAAGGGTACAGGGTTTAGGTAATCAGCCCCAGCATTTT. Translating gives CASSSRVQGLGNQPQHF.

This clonotype was seen a few times. The chain has TRBV6-5 and TRBJ1-1; tentative D call: TRBD1 (5 bases). This CDR3 is 15 amino acids long. The germline V and J ends were trimmed by 1 base and 4 bases, with 13 bases remaining between them. Germline-derived CDR1 and CDR2 are MNHEY and SVGAGI. CDR3 nucleotide sequence: TGTGCCAGCAGTTACTTCACAGGCGTCACCACTGAAGCTTTCTTT. Translated: CASSYFTGVTTEAFF.

The chain joins TRBV4-2 to TRBJ2-7, with a weak D call TRBD2 (6 bases). This CDR3 has 14 amino acids. In germline, CDR1 is LGHNA, CDR2 YNFKEQ. Trimming took 1 base from V and 2 from J, leaving 9 bases between them. In nucleotides, the CDR3 is TGTGCCAGCAGCCAAGTGGAGGGCCCCTACGAGCAGTACTTC. Amino acids: CASSQVEGPYEQYF.

In this sample, this clonotype turned up many times. The genes are TRBV7-9 and TRBJ1-1; a possible D gene is TRBD1 (6 bases). V lost 5 bases to trimming and J lost 1 base, with 8 bases between them. Germline CDR1 is SEHNR and CDR2 is FQNEAQ (reference sequence). The CDR3 sequence is 13 residues long. The chain's CDR3 is CASSRGQNTEAFF. CDR3 nucleotide sequence: TGTGCCAGCAGCAGGGGACAGAACACTGAAGCTTTCTTT.

This clonotype has only a few counts. The chain joins TRBV29-1 to TRBJ2-3; 9 positions match TRBD2. This CDR3 contains 18 residues. Per the germline V gene, CDR1 is SQVTM and CDR2 is ANQGSEA. With 1 base clipped from V and 2 bases from J, the junction kept 13 bases outside the gene matches. The CDR3 here is CSVEGQGIAGATTDTQYF. The CDR3 nucleotides are TGCAGCGTTGAAGGTCAGGGGATAGCGGGGGCGACCACAGATACGCAGTATTTT.

The CDR3 nucleotides read TGTGCCACCAGTGATCCCGGACAGGGAGACACCGGGGAGCTGTTTTTT. Protein: CATSDPGQGDTGELFF. The chain employs TRBV24-1 and TRBJ2-2; 8 bases line up with TRBD1. V dropped 3 bases and J dropped 3; count of bases not matched to a gene: 5. The CDR3 sequence is 16 residues long. CDR1 is KGHDR and CDR2 is SFDVKD in the germline V gene.

This clonotype has ten or more counts. CDR3: CASSVSEYEQYF. CDR3 DNA: TGTGCCAGCAGTGTTTCAGAGTACGAGCAGTACTTC. This rearrangement joins TRBV6-1 to TRBJ2-7; D is undetermined. This CDR3 is 12 amino acids long. Trimming stripped 4 bases from V and 4 bases from J, with 8 bases between. Germline V gene data show CDR1 as MNHNS and CDR2 as SASEGT.